The entry below gives a single TCR beta chain sequence along with its context. Trimming stripped 3 bases from V and 1 base from J, with 9 bases between. Germline V gene sequence: CDR1 LNHDA, CDR2 SQIVND (reference sequence). The CDR3 is 15 residues long. Donors counted as nominally healthy when sampled, yet unrecorded immune exposures were likely. This sample is part of a study of cytomegalovirus exposure and HLA in healthy donors. Study-wide background: Roughly 92 million unique TCRs, all from HLA-typed donors, were included in an early release of the data.

Primers for the PCR totalled 60 Vbeta and 13 Jbeta. The table came from immunoSEQ multiplex PCR; TCRdb's copy has only in-frame clones and leaves some out. The table has roughly 130,000 clones, about 80% seen once. The material sequenced was PBMCs. The V and J genes are TRBV19 and TRBJ2-2; a weak D match, TRBD2 (6 bases). The TCR was taken from a man aged 30-40 years in good health and CMV-seronegative. The CDR3: CASSIVGGNTGELFF. CDR3 nucleotide sequence: TGTGCCAGTAGTATCGTGGGGGGGAACACCGGGGAGCTGTTTTTT.